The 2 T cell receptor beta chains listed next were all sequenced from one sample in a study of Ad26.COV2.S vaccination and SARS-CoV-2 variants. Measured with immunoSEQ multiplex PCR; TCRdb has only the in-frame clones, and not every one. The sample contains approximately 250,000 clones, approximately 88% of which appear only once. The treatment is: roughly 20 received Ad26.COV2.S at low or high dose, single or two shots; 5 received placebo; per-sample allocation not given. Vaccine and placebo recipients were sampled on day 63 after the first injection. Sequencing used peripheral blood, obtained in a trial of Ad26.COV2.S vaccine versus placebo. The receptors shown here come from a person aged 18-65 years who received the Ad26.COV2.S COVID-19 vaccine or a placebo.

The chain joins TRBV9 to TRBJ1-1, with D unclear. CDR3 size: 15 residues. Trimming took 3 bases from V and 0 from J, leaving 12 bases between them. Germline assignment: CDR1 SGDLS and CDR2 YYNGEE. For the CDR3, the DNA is TGTGCCAGCAGCGCCGACCCAGGAGTGAACACTGAAGCTTTCTTT. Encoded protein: CASSADPGVNTEAFF.

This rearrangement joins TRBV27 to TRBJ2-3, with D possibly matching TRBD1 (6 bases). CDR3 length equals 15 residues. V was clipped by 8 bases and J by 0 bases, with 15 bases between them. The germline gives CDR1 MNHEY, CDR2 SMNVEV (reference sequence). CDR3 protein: CASARTASSTDTQYF. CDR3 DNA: TGTGCCAGCGCCCGGACAGCCTCTAGCACAGATACGCAGTATTTT.